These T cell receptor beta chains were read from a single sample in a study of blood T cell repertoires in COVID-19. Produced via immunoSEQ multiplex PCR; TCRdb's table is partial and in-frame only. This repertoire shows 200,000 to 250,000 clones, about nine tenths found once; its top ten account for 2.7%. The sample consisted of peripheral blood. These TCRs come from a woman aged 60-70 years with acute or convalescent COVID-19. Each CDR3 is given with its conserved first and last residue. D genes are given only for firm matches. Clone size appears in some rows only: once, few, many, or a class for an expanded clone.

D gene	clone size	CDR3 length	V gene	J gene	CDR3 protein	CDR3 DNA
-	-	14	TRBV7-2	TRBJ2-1	CASSPGVSYNEQFF	TGTGCCAGCAGTCCGGGAGTCTCCTACAATGAGCAGTTCTTC
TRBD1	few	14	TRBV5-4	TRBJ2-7	CASSFDTGAREQYF	TGTGCCAGCAGCTTCGATACAGGGGCTAGGGAGCAGTACTTC
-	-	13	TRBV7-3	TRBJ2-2	CASSQQFTGELFF	TGTGCCAGCAGCCAACAGTTCACCGGGGAGCTGTTTTTT
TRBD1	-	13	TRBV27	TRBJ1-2	CASTQGPNYGYTF	TGTGCCAGTACACAGGGGCCCAACTATGGCTACACCTTC
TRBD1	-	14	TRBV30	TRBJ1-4	CAWGPGGSSEKLFF	TGTGCCTGGGGCCCAGGGGGCTCTAGTGAAAAACTGTTTTTT
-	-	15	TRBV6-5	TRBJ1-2	CASSYSERGFVGYTF	TGTGCCAGCAGTTACTCCGAAAGAGGATTCGTGGGCTACACCTTC
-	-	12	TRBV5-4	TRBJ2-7	CASSLDRYEQYF	TGTGCCAGCAGCTTGGATCGTTACGAGCAGTACTTC
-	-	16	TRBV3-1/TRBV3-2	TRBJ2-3	CASSQGLGGGEDTQYF	TGTGCCAGCAGCCAGGGCCTCGGCGGAGGGGAAGATACGCAGTATTTT
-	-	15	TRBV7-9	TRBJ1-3	CASSLAGGSGNTIYF	TGTGCCAGCAGCTTAGCGGGGGGATCCGGAAACACCATATATTTT
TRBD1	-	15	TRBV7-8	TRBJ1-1	CASSQGGQANTEAFF	TGTGCCAGCAGCCAAGGGGGACAGGCGAACACTGAAGCTTTCTTT
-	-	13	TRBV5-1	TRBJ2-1	CASSLSSYNEQFF	TGCGCCAGCAGCCTGAGCTCCTACAATGAGCAGTTCTTC
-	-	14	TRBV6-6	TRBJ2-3	CASSLGSRTDTQYF	TGTGCCAGCAGTCTCGGGAGTCGCACAGATACGCAGTATTTT
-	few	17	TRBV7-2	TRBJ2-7	CASSLAKSGSYSYEQYF	TGTGCCAGCAGCTTAGCCAAATCCGGGTCCTACTCCTACGAGCAGTACTTC
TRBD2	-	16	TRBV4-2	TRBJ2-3	CASSQGSGTSTDTQYF	TGTGCCAGCAGCCAAGGAAGCGGGACCAGCACAGATACGCAGTATTTT
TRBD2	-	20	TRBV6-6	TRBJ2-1	CASSVALPGLAGISYNEQFF	TGTGCCAGCAGCGTAGCCCTCCCCGGACTAGCGGGCATCTCCTACAATGAGCAGTTCTTC
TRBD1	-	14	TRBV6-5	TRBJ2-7	CASSLDRGSYEQYF	TGTGCCAGCAGTTTAGACAGGGGCTCCTACGAGCAGTACTTC
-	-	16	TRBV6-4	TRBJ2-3	CASSPGQPGGIETQYF	TGTGCCAGCAGTCCCGGACAGCCGGGGGGAATTGAAACGCAGTATTTT
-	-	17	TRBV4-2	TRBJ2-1	CASSPRPQGPNYNEQFF	TGTGCCAGCAGCCCCCGCCCACAGGGCCCGAACTACAATGAGCAGTTCTTC
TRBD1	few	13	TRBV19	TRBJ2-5	CASSQDRQETQYF	TGTGCCAGTAGTCAGGACAGGCAAGAGACCCAGTACTTC
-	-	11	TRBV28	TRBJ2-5	CASSTEETQYF	TGTGCCAGCAGTACTGAAGAGACCCAGTACTTC
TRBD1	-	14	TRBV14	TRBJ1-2	CASSQEVAGGGYTF	TGTGCCAGCAGCCAAGAAGTGGCAGGGGGTGGCTACACCTTC
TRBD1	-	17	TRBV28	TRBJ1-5	CASSYPPGTEINQPQHF	TGTGCCAGCAGTTACCCTCCTGGGACAGAAATCAATCAGCCCCAGCATTTT
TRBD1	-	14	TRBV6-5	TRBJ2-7	CASRRDRLSYEQYF	TGTGCCAGCAGAAGGGACAGGCTCTCCTACGAGCAGTACTTC
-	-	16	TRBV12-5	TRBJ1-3	CASGSPTGRPGNTIYF	TGTGCTAGTGGTTCGCCTACAGGGAGACCTGGAAACACCATATATTTT
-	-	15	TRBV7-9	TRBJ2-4	CASSFTGLAKNIQYF	TGTGCCAGCAGCTTTACTGGACTCGCCAAAAACATTCAGTACTTC
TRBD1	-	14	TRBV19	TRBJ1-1	CASRRRTGRLGAFF	TGTGCCAGTAGACGTAGGACAGGACGCTTGGGGGCTTTCTTT
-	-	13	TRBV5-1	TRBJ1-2	CASSLGGSYGYTF	TGCGCCAGCAGCTTGGGTGGGAGCTATGGCTACACCTTC
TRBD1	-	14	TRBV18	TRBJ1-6	CASSPIQGDSPLHF	TGTGCCAGCTCACCAATCCAGGGGGATTCACCCCTCCACTTT
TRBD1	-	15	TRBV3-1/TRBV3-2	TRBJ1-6	CASSQQGAGNSPLHF	TGTGCCAGCAGCCAACAGGGGGCAGGGAATTCACCCCTCCACTTT
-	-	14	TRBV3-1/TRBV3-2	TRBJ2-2	CASSAQQGHGELFF	TGTGCCAGCAGCGCGCAACAGGGTCACGGGGAGCTGTTTTTT
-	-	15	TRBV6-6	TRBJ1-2	CASSYRARQADGYTF	TGTGCCAGCAGTTACAGGGCGAGACAGGCAGATGGCTACACCTTC
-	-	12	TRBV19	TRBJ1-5	CASWDNNQPQHF	TGTGCCAGCTGGGACAACAATCAGCCCCAGCATTTT
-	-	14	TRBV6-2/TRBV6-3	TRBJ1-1	CASSYSTENTEAFF	TGTGCCAGCAGTTACTCGACAGAGAACACTGAAGCTTTCTTT
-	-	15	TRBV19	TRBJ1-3	CASSTGTLSGNTIYF	TGTGCCAGTAGTACCGGGACACTCTCTGGAAACACCATATATTTT
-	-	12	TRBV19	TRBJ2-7	CASIGQTYEQYF	TGTGCCAGTATAGGACAGACCTACGAGCAGTACTTC
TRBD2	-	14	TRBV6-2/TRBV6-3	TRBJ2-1	CASSYQAGVGEQFF	TGTGCCAGCAGTTACCAAGCGGGAGTGGGTGAGCAGTTCTTC
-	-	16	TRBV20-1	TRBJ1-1	CSASLVLRAESTEAFF	TGCAGTGCTAGTTTGGTTCTGAGGGCAGAGAGCACTGAAGCTTTCTTT
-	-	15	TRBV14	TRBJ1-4	CASSQGAATNEKLFF	TGTGCCAGCAGCCAAGGGGCAGCAACTAATGAAAAACTGTTTTTT
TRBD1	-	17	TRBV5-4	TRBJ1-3	CASSLGSNRGPGNTIYF	TGTGCCAGCAGCTTGGGAAGCAACAGGGGCCCTGGAAACACCATATATTTT
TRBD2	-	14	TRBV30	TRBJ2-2	CAWKTSANTGELFF	TGTGCCTGGAAGACTAGCGCGAACACCGGGGAGCTGTTTTTT
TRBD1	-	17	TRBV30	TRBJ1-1	CAWSPKDREPVGTEAFF	TGTGCCTGGAGTCCCAAGGACAGGGAACCTGTAGGCACTGAAGCTTTCTTT
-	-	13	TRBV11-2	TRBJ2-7	CASSLGASYEQYF	TGTGCCAGCAGCTTAGGGGCCTCCTACGAGCAGTACTTC
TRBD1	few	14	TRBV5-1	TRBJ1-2	CASSHTDRAGGYTF	TGCGCCAGCAGCCATACCGACAGGGCAGGTGGCTACACCTTC
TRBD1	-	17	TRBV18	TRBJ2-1	CASSPAAGGSPYNEQFF	TGTGCCAGCTCACCGGCAGCAGGGGGTTCTCCATACAATGAGCAGTTCTTC
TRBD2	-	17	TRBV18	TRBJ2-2	CASSFKAGGPNTGELFF	TGTGCCAGCTCTTTTAAAGCGGGAGGACCTAACACCGGGGAGCTGTTTTTT
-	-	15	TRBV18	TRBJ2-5	CASSPNSGGEETQYF	TGTGCCAGCTCACCGAATAGCGGAGGTGAAGAGACCCAGTACTTC
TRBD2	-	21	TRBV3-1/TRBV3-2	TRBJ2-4	CASSQGGPWTSGGLAKNIQYF	TGTGCCAGCAGCCAAGGGGGCCCCTGGACTAGCGGGGGCTTAGCCAAAAACATTCAGTACTTC
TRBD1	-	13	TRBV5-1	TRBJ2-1	CASSWTGNNEQFF	TGCGCCAGCAGCTGGACAGGGAACAATGAGCAGTTCTTC
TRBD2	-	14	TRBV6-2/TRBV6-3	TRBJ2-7	CASSSSGGFYEQYF	TGTGCCAGCAGTTCTAGCGGGGGCTTCTACGAGCAGTACTTC
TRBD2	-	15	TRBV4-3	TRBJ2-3	CASSQDGGNTDTQYF	TGCGCCAGCAGCCAAGACGGGGGGAACACAGATACGCAGTATTTT
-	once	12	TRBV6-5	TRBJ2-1	CASSYGVVEQFF	TGTGCCAGCAGTTATGGAGTCGTCGAGCAGTTCTTC
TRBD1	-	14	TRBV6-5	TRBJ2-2	CASTRGPGTGELFF	TGTGCCAGCACCAGGGGGCCGGGAACCGGGGAGCTGTTTTTT
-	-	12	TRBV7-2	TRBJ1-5	CASSLYSQPQHF	TGTGCCAGCAGCTTATATAGTCAGCCCCAGCATTTT